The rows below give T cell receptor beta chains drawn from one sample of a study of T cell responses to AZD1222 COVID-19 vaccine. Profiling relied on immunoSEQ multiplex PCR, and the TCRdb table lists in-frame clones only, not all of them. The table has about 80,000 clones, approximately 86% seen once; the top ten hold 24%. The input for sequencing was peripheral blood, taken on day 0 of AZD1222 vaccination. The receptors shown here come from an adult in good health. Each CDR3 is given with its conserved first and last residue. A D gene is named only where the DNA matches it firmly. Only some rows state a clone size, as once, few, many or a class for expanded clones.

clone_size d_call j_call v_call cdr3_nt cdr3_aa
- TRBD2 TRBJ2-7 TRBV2 TGTGCCAGCAGTGGGGCCGGGACTAGCGGGAGTTACGAGCAGTACTTC CASSGAGTSGSYEQYF
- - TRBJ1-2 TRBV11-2 TGTGCCAGCAGCTTAGATGCGCAGACGTGGGGCTACACCTTC CASSLDAQTWGYTF
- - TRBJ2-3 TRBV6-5 TGTGCCAGCGGGGCAGGGAACACAGATACGCAGTATTTT CASGAGNTDTQYF
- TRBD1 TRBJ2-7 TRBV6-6 TGTGCCAGCAGTTACTCTCGACAGGGGAGCTCCTACGAGCAGTACTTC CASSYSRQGSSYEQYF
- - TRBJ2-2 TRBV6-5 TGTGCCAGCAGTTACTCGAAAGCGTGGGGCGGGGAGCTGTTTTTT CASSYSKAWGGELFF
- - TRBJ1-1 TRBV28 TGTGCCAGCAGCTACGGACAGCGTGAAGCTTTCTTT CASSYGQREAFF
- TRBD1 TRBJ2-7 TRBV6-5 TGTGCCAGCACGAGAACAGGGGACAATAGGTACGAGCAGTACTTC CASTRTGDNRYEQYF
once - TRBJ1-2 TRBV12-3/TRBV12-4 TGTGCCAGCAGTTTAAACTATGGCTACACCTTC CASSLNYGYTF
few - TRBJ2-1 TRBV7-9 TGTGCCAGCAGGGTCTCGCTTGGCAATGAGCAGTTCTTC CASRVSLGNEQFF
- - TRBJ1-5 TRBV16 TGTGCCAGCAGCCTGTTGGCAGGTACCAATCAGCCCCAGCATTTT CASSLLAGTNQPQHF
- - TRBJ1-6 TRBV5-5 TGTGCCAGCAGCTTGGAGGTTTCACCCCTCCACTTT CASSLEVSPLHF
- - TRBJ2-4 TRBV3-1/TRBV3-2 TGTGCCAGCAGCCAAGGCCGACAGGTCCCACAAAACATTCAGTACTTC CASSQGRQVPQNIQYF
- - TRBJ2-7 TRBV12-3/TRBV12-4 TGTGCCAGCAGTCACCGTTACGAGCAGTACTTC CASSHRYEQYF
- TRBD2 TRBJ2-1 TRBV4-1 TGCGCCAGCAGCCAAGTCGACGGGACTAGCGGGAGCCGGCAGTTCTTC CASSQVDGTSGSRQFF
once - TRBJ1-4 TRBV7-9 TGTGCCAGCAGCTTAGCGTTGGGGGCTGGGGATGAAAAACTGTTTTTT CASSLALGAGDEKLFF
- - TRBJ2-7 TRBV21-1 TGTGCCAGCAGCAAATGGCAGGACAGGGCCTACGAGCAGTACTTC CASSKWQDRAYEQYF
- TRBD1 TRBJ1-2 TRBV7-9 TGTGCCAGCGCCACAGGGGACTATGGCTACACCTTC CASATGDYGYTF
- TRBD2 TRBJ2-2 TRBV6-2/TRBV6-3 TGTGCCAGCAGTTACTTAGCGGGAGCCACCGGGGAGCTGTTTTTT CASSYLAGATGELFF
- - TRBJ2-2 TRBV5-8 TGTGCCAGCAGCTTTGACCTGAGGAACACCGGGGAGCTGTTTTTT CASSFDLRNTGELFF
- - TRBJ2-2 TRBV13 TGTGCCAGCAGGTCAAGGGGGGACACCGGGGAGCTGTTTTTT CASRSRGDTGELFF
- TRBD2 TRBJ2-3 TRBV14 TGTGCCAGCAGCCCCCTGGACGGGAGGCGCACAGATACGCAGTATTTT CASSPLDGRRTDTQYF
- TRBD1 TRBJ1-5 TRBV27 TGTGCCAGCAGTTCGGACAGGGGTACCAATCAGCCCCAGCATTTT CASSSDRGTNQPQHF
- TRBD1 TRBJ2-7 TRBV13 TGTGCCAGCAGGAGACAGGGGACCTACGAGCAGTACTTC CASRRQGTYEQYF
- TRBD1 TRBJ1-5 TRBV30 TGTGCCTGGAGTTGGGGGACAGGAACTCAGCCCCAGCATTTT CAWSWGTGTQPQHF
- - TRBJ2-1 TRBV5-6 TGTGCCAGCAGCTTGAGTGGTTGGGGCTACAATGAGCAGTTCTTC CASSLSGWGYNEQFF
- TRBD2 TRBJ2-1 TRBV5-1 TGCGCCAGCAGTGGAGTGACTAGCGGGAGCGGTGAGTTCTTC CASSGVTSGSGEFF
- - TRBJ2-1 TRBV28 TGTGCCAGCACCCCCCGCCCCCACAATGAGCAGTTCTTC CASTPRPHNEQFF
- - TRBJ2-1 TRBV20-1 TGCAGTGCTAGTATCTCTAGCCCTTCCTACAATGAGCAGTTCTTC CSASISSPSYNEQFF
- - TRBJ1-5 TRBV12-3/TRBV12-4 TGTGCCAGCAGTTTAGCGGGTGGGGGGCCCCAGCATTTT CASSLAGGGPQHF
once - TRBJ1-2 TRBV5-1 TGCGCCAGCAGCTTGGAGGGGTCAGTTGCTTATGGCTACACCTTC CASSLEGSVAYGYTF
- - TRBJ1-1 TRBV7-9 TGTGCCAGCACCGGGGGGGCGGGGAACACTGAAGCTTTCTTT CASTGGAGNTEAFF
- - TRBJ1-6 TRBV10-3 TGTGCCATCAGTGAAGGACAGTATAATTCACCCCTCCACTTT CAISEGQYNSPLHF
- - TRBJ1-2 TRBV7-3 TGTGCCAGCAGCTTAGGGGGCGGCTATGGCTACACCTTC CASSLGGGYGYTF
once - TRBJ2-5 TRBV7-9 TGTGCCAGCAGCTTGGGGGACTTTCCCCAGTACTTC CASSLGDFPQYF
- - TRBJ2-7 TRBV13 TGTGCCAGCTATACCTACGAGCAGTACTTC CASYTYEQYF
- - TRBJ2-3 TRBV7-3 TGTGCCAGCAGCTTGAGAGGGGGAGGGAATACGCAGTATTTT CASSLRGGGNTQYF
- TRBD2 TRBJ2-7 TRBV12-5 TGTGCTAGTGGTCGTAGCGGGAACACCTACGAGCAGTACTTC CASGRSGNTYEQYF
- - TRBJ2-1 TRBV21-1 TGTGCCAGCAGCCATCCGGGGTCTTTAAACAATGAGCAGTTCTTC CASSHPGSLNNEQFF
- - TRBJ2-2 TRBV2 TGTGCCAGCAGCCGTGGACTGGGGGACACCGGGGAGCTGTTTTTT CASSRGLGDTGELFF
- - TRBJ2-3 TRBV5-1 TGCGCCAGCAGCTTGGGTTCCACTGAGGCAGATACGCAGTATTTT CASSLGSTEADTQYF
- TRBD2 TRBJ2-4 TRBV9 TGTGCCAGCAGCCCAAGCGGGAGAGGCATTCAGTACTTC CASSPSGRGIQYF
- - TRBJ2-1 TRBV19 TGTGCCAGTACCGGAACCCTTCAGTCCAGTAGTGAGCAGTTCTTC CASTGTLQSSSEQFF
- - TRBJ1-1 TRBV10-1 TGCGCCAGCAGTGAGTCTGTCCTGAACACTGAAGCTTTCTTT CASSESVLNTEAFF
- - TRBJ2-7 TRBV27 TGTGCCAGCAGTTTATCCCCAGGGCCCTACGAGCAGTACTTC CASSLSPGPYEQYF
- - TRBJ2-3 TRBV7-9 TGTGCCAGCGACCGGGAAAGCACAGATACGCAGTATTTT CASDRESTDTQYF
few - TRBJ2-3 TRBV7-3 TGTGCCAGCTCTTTAGGTGACTACCCTTTCACAGATACGCAGTATTTT CASSLGDYPFTDTQYF
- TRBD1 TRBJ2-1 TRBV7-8 TGTGCCAGCGGTATATTTGGGACAGGGAACAATGAGCAGTTCTTC CASGIFGTGNNEQFF
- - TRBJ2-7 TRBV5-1 TGCGCCAGCAGCTTCATGGGGAGCTCCTACGAGCAGTACTTC CASSFMGSSYEQYF
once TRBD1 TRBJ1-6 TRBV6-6 TGTGCCAGCATTCGACCGGGACAGGGTACTAAATCCTATAATTCACCCCTCCACTTT CASIRPGQGTKSYNSPLHF
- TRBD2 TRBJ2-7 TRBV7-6 TGTGCCAGCAGCGCAGGGACTAGCGGGAGTTTAGCCGAGCAGTACTTC CASSAGTSGSLAEQYF
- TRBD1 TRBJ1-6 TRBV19 TGTGCCAGTAGTCCGACAGGGGATAATTCACCCCTCCACTTT CASSPTGDNSPLHF
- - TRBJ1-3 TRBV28 TGTGCCAGCAGTACTAACAGGGAGGATACTGGAAACACCATATATTTT CASSTNREDTGNTIYF
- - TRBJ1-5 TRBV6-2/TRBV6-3 TGTGCCAGCAGTTACTCTTCGGCAGGGATGAGGCAGCCCCAGCATTTT CASSYSSAGMRQPQHF
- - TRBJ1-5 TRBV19 TGTGCCAGTAGTAGCCCCGGGCCAGCAGACAATCAGCCCCAGCATTTT CASSSPGPADNQPQHF